The 18 T cell receptor beta chains given below trace back to one sample, sequenced in a study of preoperative IRX-2 immunotherapy in early breast cancer (dated by TCRdb to between 2019 and 2020). The intended sense of this specimen's treatment or condition label: preoperative locoregional IRX-2 cytokine immunotherapy. Libraries came from the immunoSEQ multiplex PCR assay. Not all clones reach the TCRdb copy of this immuneACCESS table, which keeps in-frame sequences only. Checked studies attribute under half of the gap to unresolved V genes and leave the rest unexplained. Recorded for this sample are around 88,000 clones; roughly 90% of them occurred a single time. The ten biggest clones cover roughly 2% of the sample. The source was tumor tissue, collected after IRX-2 immunotherapy. Receptors were obtained from a human donor with breast cancer.

This chain links TRBV28 with TRBJ1-1; no firm D call. There are 16 residues in the CDR3. Per the germline V gene, CDR1 is MDHEN and CDR2 is SYDVKM. With 2 bases removed from V and 0 bases from J, the gap between germline ends came to 13 bases. The CDR3 sequence: CASSLRAYIMNTEAFF. The CDR3, as DNA: TGTGCCAGCAGTTTACGGGCCTACATAATGAACACTGAAGCTTTCTTT.

V usage is TRBV18 and J usage is TRBJ1-1, with TRBD1 as a possible D gene (5 bases). Trimming shortened V by 4 bases and J by 4 bases, and 16 bases separated the two germline ends. Germline CDR1 and CDR2: KGHSH and LQKENI. The CDR3 is 15 residues long. The CDR3 protein is CASSLLPGGGTEAFF. CDR3 in DNA: TGTGCCAGCTCACTACTGCCGGGGGGAGGCACTGAAGCTTTCTTT.

The chain joins TRBV10-2 to TRBJ1-1, with unresolved D. V was cut by 6 bases and J by 1 base, with 12 bases left in between. There are 14 residues in the CDR3. Germline V gene data show CDR1 as WSHSY and CDR2 as SAAADI. The chain's CDR3 is CASRTLTQNTEAFF. The CDR3, as DNA: TGCGCCAGCAGGACTTTAACGCAGAACACTGAAGCTTTCTTT.

V gene TRBV30 combines with J gene TRBJ1-2, with D unresolved. This CDR3 comprises 11 residues. V was shortened by 5 bases and J by 6 bases, with 10 bases between the two germline ends. Germline lookup yields CDR1 GTSNPN and CDR2 SVGIG (reference sequence). The CDR3 coding sequence is TGTGCCTGGGCTCTCGGGGATGGCTACACCTTC. Protein product: CAWALGDGYTF.

The CDR3 here is CATSRDLGQFVSPLHF. The CDR3, as DNA: TGTGCCACCAGCAGAGATTTGGGACAGTTTGTATCACCCCTCCACTTT. J is TRBJ1-6 and V is TRBV15; 7 positions agree with TRBD1. This CDR3 contains 16 residues. Trimming cost V 0 bases and J 10 bases; bases outside gene matches: 9. CDR1 and CDR2 from the germline V gene are LNHNV and YYDKDF (reference sequence).

The chain is built from TRBV7-6 and TRBJ2-2, with 7 bases aligning to TRBD2. Germline assignment: CDR1 SGHVS and CDR2 FNYEAQ. V lost 3 bases, J lost 3 bases, and 7 bases stayed unmatched. The CDR3 contains 16 residues. The CDR3 coding sequence is TGTGCCAGCAGCTTGGAGTTAGCGGGCCACACCGGGGAGCTGTTTTTT. It specifies CASSLELAGHTGELFF.

The rearrangement joins TRBV5-1 to TRBJ2-1, with TRBD2 matching over 9 bases. The ends lost 0 bases at V and 6 bases at J; junction bases unmatched: 16. CDR3 length: 19 residues. Germline V gene sequence: CDR1 SGHRS, CDR2 YFSETQ. CDR3 bases: TGCGCCAGCAGCTTGGAAGTTCTGAGGCTAGCGGGGCCCCCCAATGAGCAGTTCTTC. It translates to CASSLEVLRLAGPPNEQFF.

The rearrangement joins TRBV28 to TRBJ2-7; maybe TRBD2 (6 bases). The CDR3 contains 13 residues. Germline V lookup: CDR1 MDHEN, CDR2 SYDVKM. V was pared by 6 bases and J by 5 bases, with 14 bases between. The CDR3 loop is CASRPAGIHEQYF. Written as DNA, the CDR3 is TGTGCCAGCAGGCCCGCGGGGATCCACGAGCAGTACTTC.

The table lists this clone with a count of one. The chain has TRBV23-1 and TRBJ2-7, with a possible D match to TRBD1 (6 bases). TRBV23-1 is marked as an open reading frame, function uncertain. V gave up 6 bases and J gave up 5 bases, with 14 bases separating them. This CDR3 has 13 residues. CDR3 residues: CASSSQGTDEQYF. CDR3 bases: TGCGCCAGCAGCTCCCAGGGGACCGACGAGCAGTACTTC.

Note on this clone: The same CDR3 can be traced to other DNA sequences in this sample. The chain recombines TRBV28 with TRBJ2-7; D call uncertain. The germline CDR1 and CDR2 sequences are MDHEN and SYDVKM. The length of the CDR3 is 12 residues. The V gene lost 6 bases and the J gene lost 2 bases, with 8 bases spanning the gap. The CDR3, as DNA: TGTGCCAGCAGCCCTTCCGCCTACGAGCAGTACTTC. This encodes CASSPSAYEQYF.

The V gene is TRBV14, the J gene TRBJ1-1, with a tentative D call TRBD1 (5 bases). Germline V gene data show CDR1 as SGHDN and CDR2 as FVKESK. V was pared by 4 bases and J by 7 bases, with 10 bases between. The length of the CDR3 is 12 residues. The chain's CDR3 is CASSLNRREAFF. CDR3 DNA sequence: TGTGCCAGCAGCCTTAACAGGCGTGAAGCTTTCTTT. Full variable domain (rest looked up from reference TRBV14 and TRBJ1-1): EAGVTQFPSHSVIEKGQTVTLRCDPISGHDNLYWYRRVMGKEIKFLLHFVKESKQDESGMPNNRFLAERTGGTYSTLKVQPAELEDSGVYFCASSLNRREAFFGQGTRLTVV.

V gene TRBV14 combines with J gene TRBJ2-2; possibly TRBD2 for D (5 bases). This CDR3 region has 17 residues. V lost 3 bases and J lost 5, with 19 bases in between. Per germline, CDR1 SGHDN and CDR2 FVKESK. The CDR3 sequence is CASSHPPRAGRTGELFF. The CDR3 nucleotides are TGTGCCAGCAGCCACCCCCCGCGGGCAGGACGAACCGGGGAGCTGTTTTTT.

The genes are TRBV28 and TRBJ1-2; D uncertain. The CDR3 covers 14 residues. Trimming stripped 7 bases from V and 7 bases from J, with 19 bases between. In germline, CDR1 is MDHEN, CDR2 SYDVKM. CDR3 bases: TGTGCCAGCAACGAGGACGGAGGAGGTCGTGGCTACACCTTC. Encoded protein: CASNEDGGGRGYTF.

This chain links TRBV5-1 with TRBJ2-7; 11 bases agree with TRBD2. CDR1 is SGHRS and CDR2 is YFSETQ in the germline V gene. With V trimmed by 4 bases and J by 5 bases, 8 bases remained unmatched. This CDR3 has 15 residues. CDR3 protein: CASSGMGLADHEQYF. The DNA for the CDR3 is TGCGCCAGCAGCGGGATGGGACTAGCGGACCACGAGCAGTACTTC.

The J gene is TRBJ2-7, the V gene TRBV28; maybe TRBD1 (6 bases). The germline CDR1 and CDR2 sequences are MDHEN and SYDVKM. Trimming pared 5 bases from V and 2 bases from J, leaving 16 bases between. This CDR3 comprises 15 residues. The CDR3 coding sequence is TGTGCCAGCAGTACCACAGGGCAAATTACCTACGAGCAGTACTTC. This gives the protein CASSTTGQITYEQYF.

The chain joins TRBV6-7 to TRBJ2-1, with 7 bases fitting TRBD1. TRBV6-7 belongs to the ORF category, with a function that is uncertain. Trimming took 8 bases from V and 8 from J; bases not matched to a gene: 3. The CDR3 is 11 residues long. The CDR3: CASRQGHEQFF. Written as DNA, the CDR3 is TGTGCCAGCCGACAGGGCCATGAGCAGTTCTTC.

V gene TRBV30 combines with J gene TRBJ1-2; 11 nucleotides match TRBD1. The germline gives CDR1 GTSNPN, CDR2 SVGIG (reference sequence). The trim removed 5 bases at V and 8 bases at J, leaving 4 bases unmatched. CDR3 size: 12 residues. The CDR3 DNA sequence: TGTGCCTGGGGACAGGGGGCCTACGGCTACACCTTC. Its protein product is CAWGQGAYGYTF. The variable domain in full, completed from reference TRBV30 and TRBJ1-2, reads SQTIHQWPATLVQPVGSPLSLECTVEGTSNPNLYWYRQAAGRGLQLLFYSVGIGQISSEVPQNLSASRPQDRQFILSSKKLLLSDSGFYLCAWGQGAYGYTFGSGTRLTVV.

This rearrangement joins TRBV22-1 to TRBJ2-3; TRBD1, the D gene given by the table, was not confirmed from the DNA. TRBV22-1 is marked as a pseudogene. The CDR3 length is 13 residues. CDR3 region: CASSRANTDMQYF. CDR3 coding DNA: TGTGCCAGCAGTCGCGCCAACACAGATATGCAGTATTTT.